What follows describes a single TCR beta chain. These data are taken from a study of T cells in Graves' hyperthyroidism and ophthalmopathy. Trimming left V 0 bases short and J 5 bases short, with 13 bases between. Germline CDR1 reads MNHEY; CDR2 reads SVGEGT. The CDR3 has 15 residues. Amplified TCR beta CDR3 regions derived from RNA transcripts. During a first-round RT-PCR of the TCR CDR3, the HTBI primer set was used. TCRdb independently ran MiXCR on the multiplex PCR reads; one entry per CDR3 protein. The data contain about 260,000 distinct CDR3 sequences, less than 30% of them singletons. Source material for PBMCs was less than 12 ml fresh peripheral blood.

Sequencing input: blood. The receptor comes from a man aged 35-49 years with Graves' hyperthyroidism that later progressed to Graves' ophthalmopathy. J is TRBJ2-5 and V is TRBV6-2 or TRBV6-3; D is unclear. The DNA of the CDR3 is TGTGCCAGCAGTTACTCCGGTCGGACCAGGGAGACCCAGTACTTC. Translated: CASSYSGRTRETQYF.